These T cell receptor beta chains were read from a single sample in a study of blood T cell repertoires in COVID-19. Profiling relied on immunoSEQ multiplex PCR, and the TCRdb table lists in-frame clones only, not all of them. The table shows roughly 46,000 clones, with 86% occurring only once. The sample consisted of PBMCs or T cells enriched from blood (not recorded which). These receptors all stem from a woman between 45 and 60 years old who had recovered from COVID-19. Both conserved end residues are part of each CDR3. A D gene is named only where the DNA matches it firmly. Some rows have no size entry. The others give once, few or many, or a class for an expanded clone.

size	length	V	J	D	CDR3	DNA
-	16	TRBV5-1	TRBJ1-6	TRBD1	CASSLTGTGALSPLHF	TGCGCCAGCAGCCTAACCGGGACAGGGGCTCTCTCACCCCTCCACTTT
-	14	TRBV19	TRBJ1-5	-	CASSMGGEGQPQHF	TGTGCCAGTAGTATGGGGGGGGAGGGGCAGCCCCAGCATTTT
-	14	TRBV7-9	TRBJ1-6	-	CASSLIQGNSPLHF	TGTGCCAGCAGCTTAATACAGGGAAATTCACCCCTCCACTTT
-	13	TRBV19	TRBJ1-1	TRBD1	CASRGGGVTEAFF	TGTGCCAGTAGAGGAGGGGGCGTCACTGAAGCTTTCTTT
-	19	TRBV6-2/TRBV6-3	TRBJ1-6	-	CASSYLAEERLSDDSPLHF	TGTGCCAGCAGTTACTTGGCAGAAGAGAGGCTTAGCGATGATTCACCCCTCCACTTT
-	15	TRBV21-1	TRBJ2-3	-	CASSNQVSCTDTQYF	TGTGCCAGCAGCAATCAGGTCTCCTGCACAGATACGCAGTATTTT
once	12	TRBV7-9	TRBJ1-5	-	CASSKIEGAQHF	TGTGCCAGCAGCAAAATCGAAGGAGCCCAGCATTTT
once	14	TRBV19	TRBJ2-3	-	CASKQQAGSNTQYF	TGTGCCAGCAAGCAGCAAGCAGGGTCTAATACGCAGTATTTT
-	17	TRBV5-1	TRBJ2-1	TRBD2	CASSLPGSGGSYNEQFF	TGCGCCAGCAGCTTGCCGGGTAGCGGGGGCTCCTACAATGAGCAGTTCTTC
-	15	TRBV27	TRBJ2-6	-	CASGSLSSGANVLTF	TGTGCCAGCGGCTCTCTCAGCTCTGGGGCCAACGTCCTGACTTTC
-	14	TRBV7-2	TRBJ2-4	-	CASSSQTGPDIQYF	TGTGCCAGCAGCTCCCAGACAGGACCGGACATTCAGTACTTC
-	15	TRBV10-3	TRBJ2-4	-	CAISEGGRFSNIQYF	TGTGCCATCAGTGAGGGGGGCAGGTTCAGCAACATTCAGTACTTC
-	15	TRBV7-2	TRBJ1-4	-	CASSSFRNIREKLFF	TGTGCCAGCAGCTCCTTCAGGAACATACGTGAAAAACTGTTTTTT
-	15	TRBV2	TRBJ1-1	TRBD1	CASSTQQGVNTEAFF	TGTGCCAGCAGTACCCAACAGGGGGTGAACACTGAAGCTTTCTTT
-	16	TRBV29-1	TRBJ2-5	TRBD2	CSVEGLLAGRRETQYF	TGCAGCGTTGAAGGTTTACTAGCGGGGCGGCGGGAGACCCAGTACTTC
once	17	TRBV27	TRBJ2-2	-	CASSLRQDHMNTGELFF	TGTGCCAGCAGTCTTCGACAGGACCATATGAACACCGGGGAGCTGTTTTTT
-	13	TRBV24-1	TRBJ1-1	-	CATSDIRGTEAFF	TGTGCCACCAGTGACATCAGGGGTACTGAAGCTTTCTTT
-	11	TRBV10-2	TRBJ2-3	-	CATTSADTQYF	TGCGCCACTACCAGCGCAGATACGCAGTATTTT
-	14	TRBV6-1	TRBJ1-1	-	CASRGEGPNTEAFF	TGTGCCAGCAGAGGAGAGGGCCCGAACACTGAAGCTTTCTTT
-	15	TRBV30	TRBJ2-7	-	CAWTTKPGGLNEQYF	TGTGCCTGGACTACAAAACCGGGGGGCCTGAACGAGCAGTACTTC
-	14	TRBV20-1	TRBJ2-1	TRBD2	CSASRRGGNNEQFF	TGCAGTGCTAGTAGGCGGGGGGGAAACAATGAGCAGTTCTTC
few	17	TRBV2	TRBJ2-7	TRBD1	CASNEGLGGTGTYEQYF	TGTGCCAGCAATGAAGGCCTAGGGGGGACAGGGACCTACGAGCAGTACTTC
-	15	TRBV19	TRBJ2-1	TRBD1	CASRPGQGNYGEQFF	TGTGCCAGTAGGCCTGGACAGGGAAATTATGGTGAGCAGTTCTTC
-	17	TRBV27	TRBJ2-2	TRBD2	CASSRPVASGRAGELFF	TGTGCCAGCAGTCGACCCGTGGCTAGCGGGAGGGCCGGGGAGCTGTTTTTT
few	13	TRBV2	TRBJ1-6	-	CASSSSVSSPLHF	TGTGCCAGCAGTTCCTCTGTGAGTTCACCCCTCCACTTT
-	15	TRBV11-1	TRBJ2-1	TRBD2	CASSARLAGANEQFF	TGTGCCAGCAGCGCTAGACTAGCGGGAGCCAATGAGCAGTTCTTC
-	12	TRBV6-5	TRBJ2-3	-	CASGPGTDTQYF	TGTGCCAGCGGCCCCGGGACAGATACGCAGTATTTT
-	16	TRBV6-2/TRBV6-3	TRBJ2-2	-	CASSYSSGAFTGELFF	TGTGCCAGCAGTTACTCCTCGGGAGCGTTTACCGGGGAGCTGTTTTTT
-	13	TRBV6-5	TRBJ2-5	-	CASSRGIAETQYF	TGTGCCAGCAGTCGGGGGATTGCGGAGACCCAGTACTTC
-	15	TRBV7-6	TRBJ2-7	TRBD1	CASSGTQGATYEQYF	TGTGCCAGCAGCGGGACACAGGGGGCTACCTACGAGCAGTACTTC
-	12	TRBV7-9	TRBJ2-1	-	CASRQSGNEQFF	TGTGCCAGCAGACAAAGCGGGAATGAGCAGTTCTTC
-	15	TRBV4-1	TRBJ2-7	-	CASSHLPTGRGEQYF	TGCGCCAGCAGCCACTTACCGACAGGGCGGGGAGAGCAGTACTTC
-	18	TRBV28	TRBJ2-4	-	CASSLGVGGALAKNIQYF	TGTGCCAGCAGTTTGGGGGTAGGAGGGGCTCTAGCCAAAAACATTCAGTACTTC
-	14	TRBV7-9	TRBJ2-1	-	CASSFSDSWNEQFF	TGTGCCAGCAGCTTTTCCGACAGTTGGAATGAGCAGTTCTTC
-	13	TRBV3-1/TRBV3-2	TRBJ2-7	-	CASSHWTEDEQYF	TGTGCCAGCAGCCACTGGACTGAAGACGAGCAGTACTTC
once	13	TRBV7-2	TRBJ1-5	-	CASSLNVGQPQHF	TGTGCCAGCAGCTTAAATGTCGGTCAGCCCCAGCATTTT
-	8	TRBV19	TRBJ2-2	-	CRAGELFF	TGCAGGGCCGGGGAGCTGTTTTTT
-	16	TRBV18	TRBJ2-5	TRBD2	CASSPRWGGNQETQYF	TGTGCCAGCTCACCTCGATGGGGGGGAAATCAAGAGACCCAGTACTTC
-	15	TRBV6-5	TRBJ2-5	TRBD1	CASSSPGTGYETQYF	TGTGCCAGCAGTTCTCCAGGGACAGGGTATGAGACCCAGTACTTC
few	13	TRBV11-1	TRBJ1-2	TRBD1	CASSGTENYGYTF	TGTGCCAGCAGCGGGACAGAGAACTATGGCTACACCTTC
-	17	TRBV28	TRBJ2-1	TRBD2	CAIVRLAGGPGGNEQFF	TGTGCCATCGTTAGACTAGCGGGAGGGCCAGGCGGCAATGAGCAGTTCTTC
-	14	TRBV6-5	TRBJ1-1	TRBD1	CASSSGQGYTEAFF	TGTGCCAGCAGCTCGGGACAGGGGTACACTGAAGCTTTCTTT
-	14	TRBV5-1	TRBJ2-7	-	CASSLTPWGGQQYF	TGCGCCAGCAGCTTGACACCGTGGGGGGGCCAGCAGTACTTC
-	15	TRBV5-1	TRBJ2-1	TRBD2	CASSLGSRREDEQFF	TGCGCCAGCAGCTTGGGGTCTCGGCGGGAGGATGAGCAGTTCTTC
-	17	TRBV5-6	TRBJ2-3	TRBD2	CASSLAGHVGLMATQYF	TGTGCCAGCAGTCTAGCGGGGCACGTGGGGTTAATGGCTACGCAGTATTTT
-	16	TRBV4-1	TRBJ2-2	TRBD1	CASSHTQGARTGELFF	TGCGCCAGCAGCCACACACAGGGGGCGCGCACCGGGGAGCTGTTTTTT